A single sample gave rise to the 32 T cell receptor beta chains below, sequenced in a study of T cells in tuberculosis. Clones were sequenced by immunoSEQ multiplex PCR, and TCRdb holds only the in-frame ones, with some missing. The table lists 30,000 or so clones, roughly 95% of them singletons. The source material was PBMCs. The receptors were sampled from a donor between 5 and 29 years old with latent tuberculosis or without tuberculosis infection.

DNA for the CDR3: TGTGCCAGCAGCTTGGGGCAGGCCATCAGGGAGCAGTTCTTC. This codes for CASSLGQAIREQFF. This chain uses TRBV5-6 with TRBJ2-1; unclear D gene. CDR3 length equals 14 residues. Germline V gene sequence: CDR1 SGHDT, CDR2 YYEEEE. V was clipped by 0 bases and J by 10 bases, with 14 bases between them.

This sequence joins TRBV19 and TRBJ2-1; a possible D gene is TRBD2 (6 bases). The ends were cut back, 3 bases at V and 4 bases at J, with 7 bases in the middle. The CDR3 is 13 residues long. Germline V gene lookup returns CDR1 LNHDA and CDR2 SQIVND (reference sequence). This CDR3 reads CASSIAGYNEQFF. The CDR3 nucleotides read TGTGCCAGTAGTATCGCGGGATACAATGAGCAGTTCTTC.

The rearrangement uses TRBV10-3 and TRBJ1-1; D gene ambiguous. This CDR3 has 11 residues. CDR1 and CDR2 (germline): ENHRY, SYGVKD. Between the trimmed V and J ends, which lost 8 bases and 5 bases, there was a span of 9 bases. The DNA for the CDR3 is TGTGCCATCTCGACGGGGACTGAAGCTTTCTTT. Residues: CAISTGTEAFF.

V usage is TRBV18 and J usage is TRBJ2-7; D might be TRBD1 (5 bases). The CDR3 consists of 13 residues. Germline V gives CDR1 KGHSH, CDR2 LQKENI. Deletions cut 2 bases from V and 7 bases from J, with 12 bases between. CDR3 DNA sequence: TGTGCCAGCTCACCATTAGGGGTACCTGAGCAGTACTTC. It is translated as CASSPLGVPEQYF.

This chain connects TRBV9 to TRBJ2-2, with 8 positions matching TRBD2. This CDR3 has 17 amino acids. The germline V gene has CDR1 SGDLS and CDR2 YYNGEE. V lost 3 bases and J lost 5; bases outside the gene matches: 12. CDR3 region: CASSGPSGSVKTGELFF. The DNA for the CDR3 is TGTGCCAGCAGCGGCCCCAGCGGGAGCGTAAAAACCGGGGAGCTGTTTTTT.

The genes are TRBV2 and TRBJ2-5, with 7 positions matching TRBD2. CDR1 is SNHLY and CDR2 is FYNNEI in the germline V gene. There are 14 residues in the CDR3. V dropped 8 bases and J dropped 7; count of bases not matched to a gene: 13. The CDR3 DNA reads as TGTGCCAGCTGGGAGCGGGACCACTCAAGGACCCAGTACTTC. Encoded protein: CASWERDHSRTQYF.

The rearrangement joins TRBV6-5 to TRBJ1-1, with unresolved D. The V end lost 2 bases, the J end lost 7 bases, and 14 bases lay between the germline ends. CDR1 is MNHEY, CDR2 SVGAGI, per germline. The CDR3 spans 14 residues. CDR3 nucleotide sequence: TGTGCCAGCAGTTACGGTGAAGAGCGTTTTGAAGCTTTCTTT. Translation: CASSYGEERFEAFF.

The V call is TRBV27, the J call TRBJ2-1; TRBD2 might be the D (5 bases). Germline CDR1 MNHEY, CDR2 SMNVEV (reference sequence). CDR3 length: 16 residues. Deletions cut 0 bases from V and 7 bases from J, with 16 bases between. The CDR3 coding sequence is TGTGCCAGCAGTTTATCGGCTGAACTAGGGTCGAATGAGCAGTTCTTC. Protein: CASSLSAELGSNEQFF.

The chain is built from TRBV5-4 and TRBJ2-1, with D perhaps TRBD2 (5 bases). V lost 0 bases and J 8 bases, leaving 15 bases between the germline ends. Germline CDR1 is SGHNT and CDR2 is YYREEE (reference sequence). The CDR3 has 15 residues. This chain's CDR3 is CASSLDQRGIDEQFF. Written as DNA, the CDR3 is TGTGCCAGCAGCTTGGATCAGCGAGGGATCGATGAGCAGTTCTTC.

The chain employs TRBV19 and TRBJ1-6, with 7 bases fitting TRBD1. The CDR3 has 17 residues. The germline V gene has CDR1 LNHDA and CDR2 SQIVND (reference sequence). The V segment lost 7 bases and the J segment 1 base; nucleotides outside the gene matches: 10. The CDR3 nucleotides are TGTGCCAGTACCCAAACCCCACAGGGGTCCTATAATTCACCCCTCCACTTT. Translated, it gives CASTQTPQGSYNSPLHF.

The rearrangement links TRBV11-2 to TRBJ1-4; D not certain. The V end was cut by 2 bases, the J end by 3 bases, with 10 bases between. This CDR3 spans 15 amino acids. Germline V lookup: CDR1 SGHAT, CDR2 FQNNGV. CDR3 loop: CASSLLRIPNEKLFF. The CDR3 nucleotides read TGTGCCAGCAGCTTACTACGCATACCTAATGAAAAACTGTTTTTT.

This chain uses TRBV4-1 with TRBJ2-5, with TRBD2 identical over 13 bases. Trimming took 4 bases from V and 5 from J; bases not matched to a gene: 7. This CDR3 has 16 residues. From germline, CDR1 is MGHRA and CDR2 YSYEKL. The CDR3 bases are TGCGCCAGCAGCCCTTCCGGGACTAGCGGGGTGGAGACCCAGTACTTC. Its protein product is CASSPSGTSGVETQYF.

The chain carries TRBV5-6 and TRBJ2-1, with D tentatively TRBD1 (5 bases). V lost 2 bases and J lost 10, with 13 bases in between. Germline V gives CDR1 SGHDT, CDR2 YYEEEE. The CDR3 covers 13 residues. For the CDR3, the DNA is TGTGCCAGCAGCTTTGGGGCCTCTTCCGAGCAGTTCTTC. Its translation: CASSFGASSEQFF.

The chain links TRBV5-1 to TRBJ2-7; TRBD2 agrees at 7 bases. The junction had 2 bases not matched to a gene; V was cut back by 2 bases and J by 6 bases. Germline V gives CDR1 SGHRS, CDR2 YFSETQ. This CDR3 is built from 12 residues. CDR3 sequence (DNA): TGCGCCAGCAGCTTCGCGGGAGCCGAGCAGTACTTC. Protein sequence: CASSFAGAEQYF.

This clone was counted a single time. The chain couples TRBV2 to TRBJ2-4; 7 nucleotides match TRBD2. The J segment lost 0 bases and the V segment lost 5 bases, leaving 13 bases of the junction unmatched. Germline loops: CDR1 SNHLY, CDR2 FYNNEI. The CDR3 has 18 residues. The CDR3 region is CASSSTGLVGLAKNIQYF. Written as DNA, the CDR3 is TGTGCCAGCAGTTCTACTGGACTAGTAGGTCTAGCCAAAAACATTCAGTACTTC.

The chain is built from TRBV5-6 and TRBJ2-3; 8 nucleotides agree with TRBD1. The ends lost 4 bases at V and 6 bases at J; junction bases unmatched: 4. Germline V CDR1 and CDR2: SGHDT, YYEEEE. The CDR3 is 13 residues long. The CDR3: CASSRQGIDTQYF. CDR3 DNA: TGTGCCAGCAGCCGACAGGGGATTGATACGCAGTATTTT.

CDR3 residues: CASSAPPSDTQYF. CDR3 nucleotide sequence: TGTGCCAGCAGCGCTCCTCCTTCAGATACGCAGTATTTT. The chain is built from TRBV9 and TRBJ2-3; unclear D gene. Germline loops: CDR1 SGDLS, CDR2 YYNGEE. CDR3 length equals 13 residues. Trimming removed 3 bases from V and 4 bases from J, with 9 bases in between.

The chain recombines TRBV19 with TRBJ1-2, with TRBD1 as a possible D gene (5 bases). Trimming took 5 bases from V and 4 from J, leaving 23 bases between them. This CDR3 contains 17 residues. The germline V gene has CDR1 LNHDA and CDR2 SQIVND (reference sequence). CDR3 loop: CASSLGTRRPSGYGYTF. The CDR3 DNA reads TGTGCCAGTAGTCTCGGGACTCGTCGGCCCTCGGGCTATGGCTACACCTTC.

The chain employs TRBV11-2 and TRBJ2-5; 9 positions agree with TRBD1. Germline CDR1 and CDR2: SGHAT and FQNNGV. This CDR3 is 16 amino acids long. Trimming took 4 bases from V and 5 from J; bases not matched to a gene: 11. The CDR3 loop is CASSSGTGIMGETQYF. As DNA, the CDR3 is TGTGCCAGCAGCTCAGGGACAGGGATCATGGGGGAGACCCAGTACTTC.

This rearrangement joins TRBV7-2 to TRBJ2-5; 7 nucleotides agree with TRBD1. The V segment lost 6 bases and the J segment 6 bases; nucleotides outside the gene matches: 10. Germline V gives CDR1 SGHTA, CDR2 FQGNSA. The CDR3 extends over 14 amino acids. CDR3 protein: CASRPTGIRQTQYF. CDR3 coding DNA: TGTGCCAGCAGGCCGACAGGGATTCGTCAGACCCAGTACTTC. Drawing the rest from reference TRBV7-2 and TRBJ2-5, the complete variable domain is GAGVSQSPSNKVTEKGKDVELRCDPISGHTALYWYRQSLGQGLEFLIYFQGNSAPDKSGLPSDRFSAERTGGSVSTLTIQRTQQEDSAVYLCASRPTGIRQTQYFGPGTRLLVL.

This clone was counted between two and nine times. The chain links TRBV7-2 to TRBJ2-7; 10 bases agree with TRBD1. CDR1 is SGHTA, CDR2 FQGNSA, per germline. The V and J ends lost 5 bases and 4 bases, in that order; junction bases with no gene match: 2. The CDR3 runs to 13 residues. CDR3 nucleotides: TGTGCCAGCAGCCGGACAGGGGGGTACGAGCAGTACTTC. Residues: CASSRTGGYEQYF.

This chain joins TRBV19 and TRBJ2-5; 8 bases align to TRBD2. J was trimmed by 5 bases and V by 1 base; bases with no gene match: 12. This CDR3 has 17 amino acids. Germline V CDR1 and CDR2: LNHDA, SQIVND (reference sequence). The CDR3 protein is CASSIGLVAGLTETQYF. The CDR3 DNA sequence: TGTGCCAGTAGTATAGGGCTTGTAGCGGGACTAACGGAGACCCAGTACTTC. Supplemented by reference TRBV19 and TRBJ2-5, the full variable domain reads DGGITQSPKYLFRKEGQNVTLSCEQNLNHDAMYWYRQDPGQGLRLIYYSQIVNDFQKGDIAEGYSVSREKKESFPLTVTSAQKNPTAFYLCASSIGLVAGLTETQYFGPGTRLLVL.

This clone was seen only once. This sequence joins TRBV7-9 and TRBJ2-7, with 9 bases lining up with TRBD2. The CDR3 covers 17 residues. The junction had 11 bases not matched to a gene; V was cut back by 5 bases and J by 0 bases. Germline V gene data show CDR1 as SEHNR and CDR2 as FQNEAQ (reference sequence). This chain's CDR3 is CASSTGTSSSSSYEQYF. The CDR3, as DNA: TGTGCCAGCAGCACCGGGACTAGCTCCTCAAGCTCCTACGAGCAGTACTTC.

This chain joins TRBV7-6 and TRBJ2-7, with D possibly TRBD2 on 5 matching bases. Trimming cost V 1 base and J 7 bases, with 8 bases left between them. Germline V gene data show CDR1 as SGHVS and CDR2 as FNYEAQ. The CDR3 totals 12 residues. CDR3 sequence reads: CASSLGGEEQYF. CDR3 DNA: TGTGCCAGCAGCTTAGGGGGAGAAGAGCAGTACTTC.

The gene calls are TRBV28 and TRBJ1-3, with 8 nucleotides matching TRBD1. The V gene's germline CDR1 is MDHEN and CDR2 SYDVKM. V lost 2 bases to trimming and J lost 7 bases; unmatched junction nucleotides: 4. The CDR3 sequence is 14 residues long. CDR3 region: CASSLRQGRNTIYF. In nucleotides, the CDR3 is TGTGCCAGCAGTTTAAGACAGGGGCGGAACACCATATATTTT. Full variable domain (outside the CDR3, taken from reference TRBV28 and TRBJ1-3): DVKVTQSSRYLVKRTGEKVFLECVQDMDHENMFWYRQDPGLGLRLIYFSYDVKMKEKGDIPEGYSVSREKKERFSLILESASTNQTSMYLCASSLRQGRNTIYFGEGSWLTVV.

This chain uses TRBV4-3 with TRBJ1-2; no definite D call. Germline-derived CDR1 and CDR2 are LGHNA and YSLEER. The germline V and J ends were trimmed by 0 bases and 6 bases, with 14 bases remaining between them. This CDR3 spans 15 amino acids. The CDR3 nucleotides are TGCGCCAGCAGCCAAGAGTCCAGGATCGATCATGGCTACACCTTC. Translated, it gives CASSQESRIDHGYTF.

V usage is TRBV5-1 and J usage is TRBJ1-2, with 7 bases fitting TRBD1. This CDR3 is built from 15 residues. Germline V gives CDR1 SGHRS, CDR2 YFSETQ. Unmatched junction bases numbered 3, after V lost 0 bases and J lost 1 base. The CDR3 DNA sequence: TGCGCCAGCAGCTTGGCGACAGGGATTAACTATGGCTACACCTTC. Translating it yields CASSLATGINYGYTF. Using reference TRBV5-1 and TRBJ1-2 for the parts outside the CDR3, the full variable domain is KAGVTQTPRYLIKTRGQQVTLSCSPISGHRSVSWYQQTPGQGLQFLFEYFSETQRNKGNFPGRFSGRQFSNSRSEMNVSTLELGDSALYLCASSLATGINYGYTFGSGTRLTVV.

V and J are TRBV19 and TRBJ2-7; tentatively, D is TRBD2 (5 bases). Germline V gives CDR1 LNHDA, CDR2 SQIVND (reference sequence). The CDR3 contains 15 residues. Trimming stripped 4 bases from V and 0 bases from J, with 13 bases between. CDR3 amino acids: CASSTWAADSYEQYF. Written as DNA, the CDR3 is TGTGCCAGTAGTACTTGGGCAGCGGACTCCTACGAGCAGTACTTC.

The rearrangement uses TRBV10-3 and TRBJ2-7; 9 bases line up with TRBD1. Germline V gene lookup returns CDR1 ENHRY and CDR2 SYGVKD. With V trimmed by 7 bases and J by 0 bases, 7 bases remained unmatched. This CDR3 is built from 15 residues. This CDR3 reads CAITQSGQGSYEQYF. In nucleotides, the CDR3 is TGTGCCATCACCCAGTCGGGACAGGGCTCCTACGAGCAGTACTTC.

The chain couples TRBV29-1 to TRBJ2-2; the D gene is possibly TRBD1 (8 bases). With 7 bases removed from V and 3 bases from J, the gap between germline ends came to 18 bases. The CDR3 is 15 amino acids. Germline-derived CDR1 and CDR2 are SQVTM and ANQGSEA. Here the CDR3 reads CSAEDREGYTGELFF. Here the CDR3 DNA reads TGCAGCGCGGAGGACAGGGAGGGATACACCGGGGAGCTGTTTTTT.

This clone was observed a single time. The chain combines TRBV9 with TRBJ2-2; D gene ambiguous. Germline V CDR1 and CDR2: SGDLS, YYNGEE. Trimming took off 1 base at V and 0 bases at J, with 10 bases between the two ends. This CDR3 is built from 16 residues. The CDR3: CASSVQATPNTGELFF. CDR3 sequence (DNA): TGTGCCAGCAGCGTACAGGCAACCCCGAACACCGGGGAGCTGTTTTTT.

This sequence joins TRBV7-9 and TRBJ2-2; possibly TRBD1 for D (6 bases). From germline, CDR1 is SEHNR and CDR2 FQNEAQ (reference sequence). The CDR3 length is 15 residues. V was clipped by 6 bases and J by 1 base, with 12 bases between them. In DNA, the CDR3 is TGTGCCAGCAGTTCAATACAGGGGAACACCGGGGAGCTGTTTTTT. This translates into CASSSIQGNTGELFF.